This record covers a single T cell receptor (beta chain). The antigen remains unidentified. The data belong to a study of OX40 agonist ivuxolimab in advanced cancers. The overall study: In this cohort, patients received ivuxolimab, an agonistic anti-OX40 (CD134) antibody. Notes on the study in general: Clonal expansion was seen in CD4+ and CD8+ blood T cells by week 6 at 0.1 to 3.0 mg/kg.

The data were produced by immunoSEQ multiplex PCR, yet TCRdb's version contains in-frame clones alone and is incomplete. The sample has approximately 80,000 clones, 80% to 95% seen once. The source was CD4+ or CD8+ T cells sorted from blood, collected in a trial of the OX40 agonist ivuxolimab. The sequence came from an adult with an advanced solid tumor such as melanoma, head and neck, liver or kidney cancer.

The CDR3 DNA follows: TGCGCCAGCAGCCAGGACGATATTGGGGGGTACGAGCAGTACTTC. This gives the protein CASSQDDIGGYEQYF. The rearrangement links TRBV4-1 to TRBJ2-7, with a tentative D call TRBD2 (6 bases). The germline V gene has CDR1 MGHRA and CDR2 YSYEKL. The CDR3 runs to 15 residues. Between the trimmed V and J ends, which lost 3 bases and 4 bases, there was a span of 16 bases.